This T cell receptor beta chain was identified during a study of blood T cells in healthy people across ages. Study-level results: Conclusively comparing naive with antigen-experienced cells was impossible with unsorted PBMCs.

Ten or more counts support this clonotype. Its target is not known. A second PCR of roughly 6 to 12 cycles used a sample-barcoded 5' primer and a J-beta primer mix. Each cDNA molecule was tagged by a template-switch adaptor with 12 random nucleotides. TCRdb itself ran the 5' RACE reads through MiXCR, one entry per CDR3 protein. The sample yields roughly 650,000 distinct CDR3 sequences, approximately 30% seen once. J lost 4 bases, V lost 2 bases, and 12 bases had no gene match. The CDR3 totals 17 residues. Germline CDR1 reads DFQATT; CDR2 reads SNEGSKA (reference sequence). Each sample yielded at least 6 million isolated PBMCs.

This TCR came from a woman older than 75 in good health. Sequenced input: blood. This rearrangement joins TRBV20-1 to TRBJ2-3; 10 nucleotides agree with TRBD2. The CDR3 DNA follows: TGCAGTGCTAGACCCCCTCTAGCGGGGGTGGGCGCAGATACGCAGTATTTT. It codes for CSARPPLAGVGADTQYF.